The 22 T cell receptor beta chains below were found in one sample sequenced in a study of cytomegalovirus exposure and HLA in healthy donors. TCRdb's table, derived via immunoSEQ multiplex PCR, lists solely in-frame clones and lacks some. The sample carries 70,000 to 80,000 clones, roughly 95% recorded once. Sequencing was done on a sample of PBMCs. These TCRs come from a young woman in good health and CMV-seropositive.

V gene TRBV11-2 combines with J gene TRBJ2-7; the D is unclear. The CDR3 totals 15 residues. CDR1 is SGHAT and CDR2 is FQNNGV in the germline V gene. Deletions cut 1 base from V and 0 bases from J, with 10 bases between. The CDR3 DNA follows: TGTGCCAGCAGCTTAGGACTCGAGAGCTCCTACGAGCAGTACTTC. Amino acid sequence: CASSLGLESSYEQYF.

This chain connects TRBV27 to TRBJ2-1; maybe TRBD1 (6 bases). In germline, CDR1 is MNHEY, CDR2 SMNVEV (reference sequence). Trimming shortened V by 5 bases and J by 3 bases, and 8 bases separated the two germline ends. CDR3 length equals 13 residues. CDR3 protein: CASSTGSYNEQFF. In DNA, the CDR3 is TGTGCCAGCAGTACAGGGAGCTACAATGAGCAGTTCTTC.

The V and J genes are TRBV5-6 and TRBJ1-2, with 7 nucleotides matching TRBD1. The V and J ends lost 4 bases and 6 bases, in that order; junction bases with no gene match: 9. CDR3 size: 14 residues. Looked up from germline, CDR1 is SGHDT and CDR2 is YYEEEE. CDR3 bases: TGTGCCAGCAGCACCCTACAGGGGACTCATGGCTACACCTTC. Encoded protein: CASSTLQGTHGYTF.

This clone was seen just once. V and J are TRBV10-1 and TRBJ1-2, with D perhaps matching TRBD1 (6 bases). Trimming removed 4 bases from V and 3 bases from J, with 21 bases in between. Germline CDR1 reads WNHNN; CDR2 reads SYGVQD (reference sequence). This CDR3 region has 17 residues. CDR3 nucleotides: TGCGCCAGCAGTGGAGACGACTCCCTACAGGGCCACTATGGCTACACCTTC. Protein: CASSGDDSLQGHYGYTF.

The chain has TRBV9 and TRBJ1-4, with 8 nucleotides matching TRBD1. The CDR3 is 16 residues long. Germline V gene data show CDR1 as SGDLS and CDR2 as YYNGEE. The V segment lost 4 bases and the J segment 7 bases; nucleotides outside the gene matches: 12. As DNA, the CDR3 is TGTGCCAGCAGCTTGACACAGGGGGGTCATGGTGAAAAACTGTTTTTT. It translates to CASSLTQGGHGEKLFF.

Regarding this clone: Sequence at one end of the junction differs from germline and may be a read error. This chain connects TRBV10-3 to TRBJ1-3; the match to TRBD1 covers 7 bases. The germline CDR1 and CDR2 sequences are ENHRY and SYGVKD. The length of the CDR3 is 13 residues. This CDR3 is CAISESTGQKVTF. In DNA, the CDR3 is TGTGCCATCAGTGAGTCGACGGGACAGAAAGTAACCTTT.

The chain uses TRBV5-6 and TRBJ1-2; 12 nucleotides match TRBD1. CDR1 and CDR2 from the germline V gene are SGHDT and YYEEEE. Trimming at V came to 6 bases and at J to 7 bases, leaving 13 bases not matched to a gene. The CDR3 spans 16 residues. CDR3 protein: CASTSPGTGGYSGYTF. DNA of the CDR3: TGTGCCAGCACCTCACCCGGGACAGGGGGCTATTCTGGCTACACCTTC.

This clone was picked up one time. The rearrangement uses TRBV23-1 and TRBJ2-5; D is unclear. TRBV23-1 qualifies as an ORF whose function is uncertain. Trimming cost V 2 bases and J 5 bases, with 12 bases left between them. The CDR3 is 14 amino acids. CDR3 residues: CASSQRRHMETQYF. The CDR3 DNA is TGCGCCAGCAGTCAAAGGCGACATATGGAGACCCAGTACTTC.

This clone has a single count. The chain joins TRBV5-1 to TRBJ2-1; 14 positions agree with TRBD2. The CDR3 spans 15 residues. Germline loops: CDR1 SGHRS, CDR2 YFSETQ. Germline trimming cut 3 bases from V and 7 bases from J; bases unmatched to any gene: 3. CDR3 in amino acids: CASSYRLAGGNEQFF. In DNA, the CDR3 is TGCGCCAGCAGCTATCGACTAGCGGGAGGGAATGAGCAGTTCTTC.

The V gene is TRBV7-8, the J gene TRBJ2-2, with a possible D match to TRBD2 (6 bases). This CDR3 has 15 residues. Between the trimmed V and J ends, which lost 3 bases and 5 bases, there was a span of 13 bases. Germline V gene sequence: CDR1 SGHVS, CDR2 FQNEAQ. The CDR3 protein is CASSFFGRGTGELFF. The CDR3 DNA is TGTGCCAGCAGCTTCTTCGGGAGAGGAACCGGGGAGCTGTTTTTT.

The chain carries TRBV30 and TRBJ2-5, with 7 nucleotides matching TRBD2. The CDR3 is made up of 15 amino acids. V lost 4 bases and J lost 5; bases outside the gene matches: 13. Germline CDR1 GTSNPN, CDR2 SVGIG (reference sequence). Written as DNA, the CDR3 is TGTGCCTGGAACTGGGGTTTGGGGAGGGAGGAGACCCAGTACTTC. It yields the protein CAWNWGLGREETQYF.

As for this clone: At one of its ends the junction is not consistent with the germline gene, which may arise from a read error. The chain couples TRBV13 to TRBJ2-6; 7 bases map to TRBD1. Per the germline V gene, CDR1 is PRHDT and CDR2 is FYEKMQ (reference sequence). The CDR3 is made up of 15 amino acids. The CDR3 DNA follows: TGTGCCAGCAGCGTAGGGGGCTTAGGGGCCAACGTCCTGACTTTC. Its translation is CASSVGGLGANVLTF.

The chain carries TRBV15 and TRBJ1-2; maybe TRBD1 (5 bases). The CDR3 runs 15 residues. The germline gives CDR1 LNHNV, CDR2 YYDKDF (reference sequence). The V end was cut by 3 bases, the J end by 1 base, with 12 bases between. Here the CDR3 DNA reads TGTGCCACCAGCAGCAATCCGGGGGATAACTATGGCTACACCTTC. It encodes CATSSNPGDNYGYTF.

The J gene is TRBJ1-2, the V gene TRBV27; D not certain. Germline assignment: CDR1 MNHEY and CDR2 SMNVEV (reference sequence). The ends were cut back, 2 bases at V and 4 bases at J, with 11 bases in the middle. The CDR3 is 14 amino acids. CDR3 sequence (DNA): TGTGCCAGCAGTTTAGGCGGTTTACCCTATGGCTACACCTTC. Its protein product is CASSLGGLPYGYTF.

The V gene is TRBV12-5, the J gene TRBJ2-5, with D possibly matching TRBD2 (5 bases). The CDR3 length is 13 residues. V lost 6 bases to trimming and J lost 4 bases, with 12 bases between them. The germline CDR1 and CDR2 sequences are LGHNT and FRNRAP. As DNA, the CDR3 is TGTGCTAGTGGCCGAGGAGGTGCAGAGACCCAGTACTTC. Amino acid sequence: CASGRGGAETQYF.

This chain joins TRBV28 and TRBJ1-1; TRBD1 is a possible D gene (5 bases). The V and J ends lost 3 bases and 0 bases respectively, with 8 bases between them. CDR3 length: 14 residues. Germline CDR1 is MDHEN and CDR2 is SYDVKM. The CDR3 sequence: CASSFDSMNTEAFF. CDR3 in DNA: TGTGCCAGCAGTTTTGACAGCATGAACACTGAAGCTTTCTTT. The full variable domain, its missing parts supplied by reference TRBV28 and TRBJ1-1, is DVKVTQSSRYLVKRTGEKVFLECVQDMDHENMFWYRQDPGLGLRLIYFSYDVKMKEKGDIPEGYSVSREKKERFSLILESASTNQTSMYLCASSFDSMNTEAFFGQGTRLTVV.

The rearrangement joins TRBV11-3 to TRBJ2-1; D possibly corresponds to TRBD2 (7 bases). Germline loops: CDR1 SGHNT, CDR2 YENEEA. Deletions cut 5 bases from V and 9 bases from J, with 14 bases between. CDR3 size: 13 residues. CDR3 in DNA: TGTGCCAGCAGCGGAACAAGGGGGGGTGAGCAGTTCTTC. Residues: CASSGTRGGEQFF.

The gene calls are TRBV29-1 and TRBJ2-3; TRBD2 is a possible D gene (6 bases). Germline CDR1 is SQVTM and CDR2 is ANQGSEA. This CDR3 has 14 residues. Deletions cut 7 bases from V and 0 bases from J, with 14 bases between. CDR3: CSAVRDSSTDTQYF. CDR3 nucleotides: TGCAGCGCTGTCCGGGACTCAAGCACAGATACGCAGTATTTT.

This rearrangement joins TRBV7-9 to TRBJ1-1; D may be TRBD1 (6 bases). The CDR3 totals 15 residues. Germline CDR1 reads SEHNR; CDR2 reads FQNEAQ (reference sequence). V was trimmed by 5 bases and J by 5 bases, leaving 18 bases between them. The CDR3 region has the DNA TGTGCCAGCAGCGCGCCCGGAGGGGGAGGGACTGAAGCTTTCTTT. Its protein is CASSAPGGGGTEAFF.

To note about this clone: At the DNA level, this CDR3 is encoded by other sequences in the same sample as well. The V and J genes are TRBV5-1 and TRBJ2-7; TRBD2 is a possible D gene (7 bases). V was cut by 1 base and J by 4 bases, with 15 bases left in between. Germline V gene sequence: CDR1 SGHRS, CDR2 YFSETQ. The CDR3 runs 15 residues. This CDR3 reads CASSLSQGRAYEQYF. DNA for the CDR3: TGCGCCAGCAGCTTGTCGCAGGGGAGGGCGTACGAGCAGTACTTC.

CDR3 region: CAWPAPPPSGSPDTQYF. Here the CDR3 DNA reads TGTGCCTGGCCGGCCCCACCCCCTAGCGGGAGTCCAGATACGCAGTATTTT. This rearrangement joins TRBV30 to TRBJ2-3; 10 bases are a match to TRBD2. The ends lost 5 bases at V and 4 bases at J; junction bases unmatched: 15. This CDR3 has 17 amino acids. CDR1 GTSNPN and CDR2 SVGIG come from the germline V gene (reference sequence). The full variable domain, its missing parts supplied by reference TRBV30 and TRBJ2-3, is SQTIHQWPATLVQPVGSPLSLECTVEGTSNPNLYWYRQAAGRGLQLLFYSVGIGQISSEVPQNLSASRPQDRQFILSSKKLLLSDSGFYLCAWPAPPPSGSPDTQYFGPGTRLTVL.

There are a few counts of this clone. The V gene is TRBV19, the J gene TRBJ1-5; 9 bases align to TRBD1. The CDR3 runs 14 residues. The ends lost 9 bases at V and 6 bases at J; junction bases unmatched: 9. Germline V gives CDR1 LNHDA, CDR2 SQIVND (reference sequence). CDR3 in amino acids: CASEAGTGIQPQHF. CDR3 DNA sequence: TGTGCCAGCGAAGCCGGGACAGGGATTCAGCCCCAGCATTTT. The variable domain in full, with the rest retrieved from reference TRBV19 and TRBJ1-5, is DGGITQSPKYLFRKEGQNVTLSCEQNLNHDAMYWYRQDPGQGLRLIYYSQIVNDFQKGDIAEGYSVSREKKESFPLTVTSAQKNPTAFYLCASEAGTGIQPQHFGDGTRLSIL.